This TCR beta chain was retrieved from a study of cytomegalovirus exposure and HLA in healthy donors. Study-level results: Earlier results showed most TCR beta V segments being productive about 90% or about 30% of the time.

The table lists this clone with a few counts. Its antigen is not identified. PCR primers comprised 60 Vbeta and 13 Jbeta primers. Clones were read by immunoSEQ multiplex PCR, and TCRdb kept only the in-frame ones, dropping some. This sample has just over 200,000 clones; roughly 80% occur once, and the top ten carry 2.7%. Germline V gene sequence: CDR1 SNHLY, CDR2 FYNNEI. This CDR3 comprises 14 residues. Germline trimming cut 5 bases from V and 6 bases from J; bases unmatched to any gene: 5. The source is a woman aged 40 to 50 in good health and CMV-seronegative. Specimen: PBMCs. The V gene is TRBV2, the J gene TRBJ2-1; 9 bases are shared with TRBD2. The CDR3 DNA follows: TGTGCCAGCAGTTCGGGACTAGCCGCCAATGAGCAGTTCTTC. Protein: CASSSGLAANEQFF.